This T cell receptor (beta chain) was sequenced for a study of blood T cell repertoires in COVID-19. Turning to the study itself: T cells, B-cell-depleted T cells, or PBMCs supplied cDNA or gDNA.

In the original processing: It was from reference gene primer amplification that nucleated cell counts were estimated. TCRdb's table, derived via immunoSEQ multiplex PCR, lists solely in-frame clones and lacks some. The V and J calls and clone size are taken from that table; D and trimming were inferred from the DNA. The data contain over 250,000 clones, around 90% of them singletons. The germline gives CDR1 SGDLS, CDR2 YYNGEE. Losses at the gene ends were 5 bases for V and 10 bases for J; bases not matched to a gene: 14. The CDR3 runs to 15 residues. Material for sequencing was peripheral blood. The chain uses TRBV9 and TRBJ2-1; the match to TRBD2 covers 8 bases. This receptor was obtained from a man over 45 with acute or convalescent COVID-19. The CDR3 nucleotides read TGTGCCAGCAGTGTACAAGCGGGGGACCTCAGGGAGCAGTTCTTC. Protein: CASSVQAGDLREQFF.